Following are 19 T cell receptor beta chains from one sample sequenced in a study of T cells in Graves' hyperthyroidism and ophthalmopathy. Amplification of TCR beta CDR3 regions was performed using RNA transcripts as template. First-round RT-PCR of the TCR CDR3 relied on the HTBI primer set. TCRdb independently ran MiXCR on the multiplex PCR reads; one entry per CDR3 protein. The top ten hold 25% to 30% of the sample, which has over 350,000 distinct CDR3 sequences, more than 13% seen once. The sample consisted of blood. Source of these receptors: a man aged 50 to 60 with Graves' ophthalmopathy.

The chain links TRBV19 to TRBJ1-5; no definite D call. V dropped 7 bases and J dropped 2 bases, with 15 bases sitting between them. This CDR3 has 15 amino acids. Per germline, CDR1 LNHDA and CDR2 SQIVND (reference sequence). The CDR3 DNA reads as TGTGCCAGTAACCAGAACCTTGAGGGCAATCAGCCCCAGCATTTT. This sequence encodes CASNQNLEGNQPQHF.

This clonotype was counted ten times or more. This chain joins TRBV29-1 and TRBJ2-5; weak D call: TRBD2 (5 bases). The CDR3 covers 12 residues. The ends were cut back, 5 bases at V and 3 bases at J, with 10 bases in the middle. Germline V lookup: CDR1 SQVTM, CDR2 ANQGSEA. The CDR3 sequence: CSVLKAEETQYF. The CDR3 DNA reads TGCAGCGTTTTAAAAGCGGAAGAGACCCAGTACTTC. Drawing the rest from reference TRBV29-1 and TRBJ2-5, the complete variable domain is SAVISQKPSRDICQRGTSLTIQCQVDSQVTMMFWYRQQPGQSLTLIATANQGSEATYESGFVIDKFPISRPNLTFSTLTVSNMSPEDSSIYLCSVLKAEETQYFGPGTRLLVL.

This clonotype has only a few counts. The chain has TRBV19 and TRBJ2-7, with 8 nucleotides matching TRBD1. CDR1 and CDR2 (germline): LNHDA, SQIVND (reference sequence). J lost 4 bases, V lost 6 bases, and 8 bases had no gene match. This CDR3 spans 14 amino acids. This CDR3 reads CASRTSGGAYEQYF. As DNA, the CDR3 is TGTGCCAGTAGAACCTCAGGGGGCGCGTACGAGCAGTACTTC.

This clonotype turned up a few times. The chain couples TRBV6-2 or TRBV6-3 to TRBJ2-7; no firm D call. Trimming pared 5 bases from V and 2 bases from J, leaving 4 bases between. The CDR3 contains 11 residues. In germline, CDR1 is MNHEY, CDR2 SVGEGT. The CDR3 loop reads CASSTTYEQYF. CDR3 in DNA: TGTGCCAGCAGTACAACCTACGAGCAGTACTTC.

This clonotype was seen at least ten times. The chain uses TRBV6-1 and TRBJ2-7; weak D call: TRBD2 (6 bases). V lost 6 bases to trimming and J lost 4 bases, with 16 bases between them. The CDR3 totals 14 residues. CDR1 is MNHNS, CDR2 SASEGT, per germline. CDR3 residues: CASSLGDGGYEQYF. CDR3 coding DNA: TGTGCCAGCAGCTTGGGGGACGGAGGGTACGAGCAGTACTTC.

The CDR3 DNA is TGTGCCAGCAGCATGAGGACTAGCGCCTACAATGAGCAGTTCTTC. Protein product: CASSMRTSAYNEQFF. This rearrangement joins TRBV7-2 to TRBJ2-1, with 9 bases identical to TRBD2. This CDR3 is 15 amino acids long. Germline V gene sequence: CDR1 SGHTA, CDR2 FQGNSA. V trimming: 5 bases; J trimming: 2 bases; junction bases outside the gene matches: 4. The whole variable domain, remainder taken from reference TRBV7-2 and TRBJ2-1, is GAGVSQSPSNKVTEKGKDVELRCDPISGHTALYWYRQSLGQGLEFLIYFQGNSAPDKSGLPSDRFSAERTGGSVSTLTIQRTQQEDSAVYLCASSMRTSAYNEQFFGPGTRLTVL.

Concerning this clonotype: This may be a read error: a much more frequent sequence differs by one nucleotide. It is likely a read error, because the conserved phenylalanine at the end of the CDR3 is missing. J is TRBJ1-2 and V is TRBV5-1; TRBD1 matches at 11 bases. V lost 7 bases to trimming and J lost 2 bases; unmatched junction nucleotides: 7. Germline V CDR1 and CDR2: SGHRS, YFSETQ. This CDR3 is built from 15 residues. The CDR3, as DNA: TGCGCCAGCCACCTAGGGGACAGGGGGAACTATGGCTACACCCTC. Residues: CASHLGDRGNYGYTL.

This clonotype was seen many times. The chain joins TRBV10-2 to TRBJ2-1; 12 bases align to TRBD2. Germline assignment: CDR1 WSHSY and CDR2 SAAADI. V lost 4 bases, J lost 2 bases, and 9 bases stayed unmatched. The CDR3 is 18 amino acids. The DNA for the CDR3 is TGCGCCAGCAGTGCTTACGGACTAGCGGGACAAACCTACAATGAGCAGTTCTTC. Encoded protein: CASSAYGLAGQTYNEQFF.

This clonotype was seen ten or more times. V usage is TRBV20-1 and J usage is TRBJ2-5; possibly TRBD2 for D (6 bases). Germline CDR1 reads DFQATT; CDR2 reads SNEGSKA (reference sequence). There are 15 residues in the CDR3. Trimming pared 6 bases from V and 2 bases from J, leaving 19 bases between. CDR3 sequence (DNA): TGCAGTGCCGAAGACCGGGACTCCCTACAAGAGACCCAGTACTTC. Its translation is CSAEDRDSLQETQYF.

There are a few counts of this clonotype. This chain links TRBV6-7 with TRBJ2-3, with D uncertain. TRBV6-7 is reported as an ORF; its role is uncertain. V gave up 2 bases and J gave up 5 bases, with 14 bases separating them. The CDR3 is made up of 15 amino acids. The CDR3 sequence: CASSYDHEDRDTQYF. The CDR3 DNA reads TGTGCCAGCAGTTACGACCATGAGGATCGAGATACGCAGTATTTT.

This clonotype has more than one count but fewer than ten. One junction end disagrees with the germline gene, perhaps due to a read error. This chain uses TRBV6-1 with TRBJ2-2; D might be TRBD2 (6 bases). This CDR3 is 16 amino acids long. Looked up from germline, CDR1 is MNHNS and CDR2 is SASEGT. This CDR3 reads CASSEFGGLNTGGLFF. CDR3 DNA sequence: TGTGCCAGCAGTGAATTTGGCGGGTTGAACACCGGGGGGCTGTTTTTT.

The chain combines TRBV7-6 with TRBJ2-7, with a weak D call TRBD1 (6 bases). The length of the CDR3 is 13 residues. The V gene lost 5 bases and the J gene lost 3 bases, with 11 bases spanning the gap. From germline, CDR1 is SGHVS and CDR2 FNYEAQ. This CDR3 reads CASSPVQGYEQYF. As DNA, the CDR3 is TGTGCCAGCAGCCCAGTACAGGGCTACGAGCAGTACTTC.

Only a few counts were recorded for this clonotype. CDR3 coding DNA: TGTGCCAGCAGTGTTCAGCAGACGGAAATCACCATATATTTT. It is translated as CASSVQQTEITIYF. The V and J genes are TRBV2 and TRBJ1-3; D is uncertain. The CDR3 length is 14 residues. Trimming took 4 bases from V and 9 from J, leaving 16 bases between them. The V gene's germline CDR1 is SNHLY and CDR2 FYNNEI.

Note on this clonotype: Lacking the conserved final phenylalanine or tryptophan, this CDR3 likely reflects a read error. This chain links TRBV11-3 with TRBJ2-1, with 7 nucleotides matching TRBD1. This CDR3 spans 14 amino acids. Losses at the gene ends were 5 bases for V and 5 bases for J; bases not matched to a gene: 6. CDR1 SGHNT and CDR2 YENEEA come from the germline V gene. The CDR3 loop is CASSIGQANNEQFV. The DNA of the CDR3 is TGTGCCAGCAGCATAGGACAGGCAAACAATGAGCAGTTCGTC.

This clonotype was counted at least ten times. J is TRBJ1-1 and V is TRBV3-1; 11 bases align to TRBD1. J gave up 11 bases and V 1 base, and 6 bases lay outside the gene matches. Per the germline V gene, CDR1 is LGHDT and CDR2 is YNNKEL (reference sequence). CDR3 length: 14 amino acids. CDR3 protein: CASSQARTGGNAFF. CDR3 coding DNA: TGTGCCAGCAGCCAAGCGCGGACAGGGGGCAATGCTTTCTTT.

This clonotype was counted at least ten times. The J gene is TRBJ2-3, the V gene TRBV11-1, with 8 bases matching TRBD2. The trim removed 1 base at V and 1 base at J, leaving 1 base unmatched. This CDR3 has 15 amino acids. Germline CDR1 and CDR2: SGHAT and FQDESV (reference sequence). DNA for the CDR3: TGTGCCAGCAGCTTAGTAGCGGGACGCACAGATACGCAGTATTTT. Residues: CASSLVAGRTDTQYF.

This clonotype was seen ten or more times. The V call is TRBV12-3 or TRBV12-4, the J call TRBJ2-7; D is perhaps TRBD1 (6 bases). V lost 3 bases, J lost 2 bases, and 11 bases lay in between. There are 14 residues in the CDR3. CDR3 in DNA: TGTGCCAGCAGTTTCCGACAGGAGACCTACGAGCAGTACTTC. Its protein product is CASSFRQETYEQYF.

This sequence joins TRBV10-3 and TRBJ2-7, with TRBD2 as a possible D gene (6 bases). V lost 8 bases and J 1 base, leaving 12 bases between the germline ends. This CDR3 has 13 residues. Germline V gives CDR1 ENHRY, CDR2 SYGVKD. The CDR3 sequence: CAIGSGESYEQYF. CDR3 sequence (DNA): TGTGCCATCGGTAGCGGAGAGTCCTACGAGCAGTACTTC.

The chain links TRBV12-3 or TRBV12-4 to TRBJ1-1, with 11 nucleotides matching TRBD1. The V gene end was trimmed by 5 bases and the J gene end by 11 bases; junction bases not matched to a gene: 7. This CDR3 spans 13 amino acids. The CDR3, as DNA: TGTGCCAGCAGTCCGGGACAGGGGGGGGCTGCTTTCTTT. Protein product: CASSPGQGGAAFF.